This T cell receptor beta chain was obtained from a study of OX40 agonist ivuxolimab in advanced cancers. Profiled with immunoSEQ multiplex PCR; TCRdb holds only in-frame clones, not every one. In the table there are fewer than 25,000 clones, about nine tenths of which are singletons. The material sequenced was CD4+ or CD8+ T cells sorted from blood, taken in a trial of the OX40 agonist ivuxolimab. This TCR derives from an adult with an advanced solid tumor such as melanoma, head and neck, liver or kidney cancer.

The CDR3 region is CASSPRVLRGYEQYF. In DNA form, the CDR3 reads TGTGCCAGCAGCCCCCGGGTCCTTAGGGGCTACGAGCAGTACTTC. V and J are TRBV5-3 and TRBJ2-7, with D tentatively TRBD1 (5 bases). TRBV5-3 is designated an ORF whose function remains uncertain. The CDR3 sequence is 15 residues long. V lost 8 bases, J lost 3 bases, and 21 bases lay in between.